A single sample gave rise to the 15 T cell receptor beta chains below, sequenced in a study of CD8 T cells in Susac syndrome. A quantity of roughly 0.5 to 1 ug RNA underwent reverse transcription using random hexamers. TCRdb processed the immunoSEQ multiplex PCR reads anew with MiXCR; each CDR3 protein has one entry. The sample yields 150,000 to 180,000 distinct CDR3 sequences, around 96% seen once. The sequencing sample was made of CD4+ T cells from PBMCs. These receptors all come from a human donor with Susac syndrome.

The V and J genes are TRBV5-1 and TRBJ2-1; D not resolved. Trimming pared 0 bases from V and 0 bases from J, leaving 16 bases between. CDR1 and CDR2 (germline): SGHRS, YFSETQ. CDR3 length equals 18 residues. The CDR3 region is CASSLVRDTKSSYNEQFF. For the CDR3, the DNA is TGCGCCAGCAGCTTGGTACGAGACACCAAAAGCTCCTACAATGAGCAGTTCTTC.

This chain connects TRBV10-2 to TRBJ1-2; 7 nucleotides align to TRBD1. V lost 8 bases to trimming and J lost 8 bases; unmatched junction nucleotides: 8. Looked up from germline, CDR1 is WSHSY and CDR2 is SAAADI. This CDR3 contains 12 residues. CDR3 in DNA: TGCGCCAGCGCCACAGGGGACGGGGGCTACACCTTC. It codes for CASATGDGGYTF.

The CDR3 is CASGSPEQWANGEQFF. As DNA, the CDR3 is TGTGCTAGTGGTTCGCCAGAACAGTGGGCTAACGGGGAGCAGTTCTTC. This chain joins TRBV12-5 and TRBJ2-1; no reliable D call. The CDR3 sequence is 16 residues long. V lost 4 bases and J 10 bases, leaving 23 bases between the germline ends. The germline gives CDR1 LGHNT, CDR2 FRNRAP.

The chain combines TRBV5-8 with TRBJ2-7; D is ambiguous. Trimming cost V 5 bases and J 6 bases, with 12 bases left between them. Germline V gene sequence: CDR1 SGHTS, CDR2 YDEGEE. There are 12 residues in the CDR3. The CDR3 DNA sequence: TGTGCCAGCAGTAAAACGTCCCGCGAGCAGTACTTC. The encoded protein is CASSKTSREQYF.

This clonotype was observed a handful of times. The chain links TRBV15 to TRBJ2-7; D perhaps matches TRBD2 (5 bases). Per germline, CDR1 LNHNV and CDR2 YYDKDF (reference sequence). The CDR3 length is 15 residues. V shed 1 base and J shed 7 bases, with 17 bases lying between them. The CDR3 nucleotides are TGTGCCACCAGCAGAGGTGGCGGGTCAGACCATGAGCAGTACTTC. Protein product: CATSRGGGSDHEQYF.

This clonotype was seen once. The V and J genes are TRBV20-1 and TRBJ2-7; 7 nucleotides align to TRBD1. The germline V gene has CDR1 DFQATT and CDR2 SNEGSKA (reference sequence). J lost 2 bases, V lost 2 bases, and 6 bases had no gene match. The CDR3 covers 14 residues. CDR3 bases: TGCAGTGCTAGATACCTGGGACAGCCCTACGAGCAGTACTTC. This codes for CSARYLGQPYEQYF.

This clonotype was observed once. V is TRBV20-1 and J is TRBJ1-2, with a tentative D call TRBD1 (5 bases). Germline CDR1 and CDR2: DFQATT and SNEGSKA (reference sequence). The CDR3 has 12 amino acids. Trimming removed 4 bases from V and 2 bases from J, with 8 bases in between. This CDR3 is CSAIWTNYGYTF. CDR3 nucleotides: TGCAGTGCTATTTGGACAAACTATGGCTACACCTTC.

The V gene is TRBV6-5, the J gene TRBJ2-1; D gene uncertain. Germline V gene sequence: CDR1 MNHEY, CDR2 SVGAGI. This CDR3 is built from 15 residues. With 0 bases removed from V and 7 bases from J, the gap between germline ends came to 13 bases. CDR3: CASSYSDVGMNEQFF. The CDR3 nucleotides are TGTGCCAGCAGTTACTCAGATGTAGGGATGAATGAGCAGTTCTTC.

This clonotype is a singleton in its sample. The chain employs TRBV5-1 and TRBJ1-2; the D is unclear. Germline V gene data show CDR1 as SGHRS and CDR2 as YFSETQ. This CDR3 region has 15 residues. The V and J ends lost 9 bases and 2 bases respectively, with 20 bases between them. Written as DNA, the CDR3 is TGCGCCACGTATTCGGGAGGGATCCTCAACTATGGCTACACCTTC. Its translation: CATYSGGILNYGYTF. Full variable domain (rest looked up from reference TRBV5-1 and TRBJ1-2): KAGVTQTPRYLIKTRGQQVTLSCSPISGHRSVSWYQQTPGQGLQFLFEYFSETQRNKGNFPGRFSGRQFSNSRSEMNVSTLELGDSALYLCATYSGGILNYGYTFGSGTRLTVV.

This chain links TRBV12-3 or TRBV12-4 with TRBJ1-2, with unresolved D. CDR3 length: 15 residues. Trimming cost V 0 bases and J 4 bases, with 12 bases left between them. CDR3 sequence (DNA): TGTGCCAGCAGTTTAGCAGTCCCTCTAAGCTATGGCTACACCTTC. This sequence encodes CASSLAVPLSYGYTF.

This chain links TRBV6-6 with TRBJ2-7; D is uncertain. Germline V lookup: CDR1 MNHNY, CDR2 SVGAGI (reference sequence). Trimming left V 6 bases short and J 2 bases short, with 11 bases between. CDR3 length: 13 amino acids. CDR3: CASSPRAPYEQYF. The CDR3 DNA sequence: TGTGCCAGCAGCCCTCGGGCCCCCTACGAGCAGTACTTC.

This chain uses TRBV29-1 with TRBJ2-1; D gene uncertain. This CDR3 is 14 amino acids long. In germline, CDR1 is SQVTM, CDR2 ANQGSEA. Trimming took 5 bases from V and 0 from J, leaving 11 bases between them. CDR3 sequence reads: CSVKSASSYNEQFF. The CDR3 DNA reads as TGCAGCGTTAAAAGCGCTAGCTCCTACAATGAGCAGTTCTTC.

A single count supports this clonotype. V and J are TRBV9 and TRBJ1-6; weak D call: TRBD1 (6 bases). V was shortened by 4 bases and J by 7 bases, with 12 bases between the two germline ends. This CDR3 contains 14 residues. CDR1 is SGDLS, CDR2 YYNGEE, per germline. The CDR3: CASSLTGQNSPLHF. The CDR3 nucleotides are TGTGCCAGCAGCCTAACAGGACAGAATTCACCCCTCCACTTT.

The chain is built from TRBV14 and TRBJ2-1; D gene unclear. The CDR3 runs 15 residues. Germline V gives CDR1 SGHDN, CDR2 FVKESK. Between the trimmed V and J ends, which lost 1 base and 0 bases, there was a span of 7 bases. CDR3 DNA: TGTGCCAGCAGCCAAGGTGTCCTCTCCTACAATGAGCAGTTCTTC. Translation: CASSQGVLSYNEQFF. Full variable domain (remainder filled in from reference TRBV14 and TRBJ2-1): EAGVTQFPSHSVIEKGQTVTLRCDPISGHDNLYWYRRVMGKEIKFLLHFVKESKQDESGMPNNRFLAERTGGTYSTLKVQPAELEDSGVYFCASSQGVLSYNEQFFGPGTRLTVL.

V usage is TRBV14 and J usage is TRBJ1-3, with 7 bases aligning to TRBD1. Germline CDR1 is SGHDN and CDR2 is FVKESK. The CDR3 is made up of 15 amino acids. V dropped 1 base and J dropped 4; count of bases not matched to a gene: 4. The CDR3 DNA sequence: TGTGCCAGCAGCCAAGGACAGGGTAAAGGAAACACCATATATTTT. It yields the protein CASSQGQGKGNTIYF.